The rows below give T cell receptor beta chains drawn from one sample of a study of response to subunit inactivated influenza vaccine. A single record per CDR3 protein comes from TCRdb applying MiXCR to the RT-PCR reads. The data contain more than 550,000 distinct CDR3 sequences, about 10% of them singletons. Sample: PBMCs from blood, taken on the day of vaccination. The receptors stem from a man aged 45-65 years who received an inactivated influenza vaccine. CDR3s include the opening cysteine and the closing phenylalanine or tryptophan. Fields, in order: V gene, D gene, J gene, clone size, CDR3 protein, CDR3 DNA. D genes are given only for firm matches. Clone size is stated in some rows and not others, as once, few, many or a class when expanded.

v_call: TRBV13; d_call: TRBD2; j_call: TRBJ2-7; clone_size: .; cdr3_aa: CASSTLAGLVDDEQYF; cdr3_nt: TGTGCCAGCAGCACCCTAGCGGGATTAGTCGACGACGAGCAGTACTTC
v_call: TRBV12-3/TRBV12-4; d_call: TRBD2; j_call: TRBJ2-1; clone_size: .; cdr3_aa: CASSSLEGLAGANNEQFF; cdr3_nt: TGTGCCAGCAGTTCCTTAGAAGGACTAGCGGGGGCCAATAATGAGCAGTTCTTC
v_call: TRBV6-5; d_call: .; j_call: TRBJ1-3; clone_size: .; cdr3_aa: CASSYSGERNTIYF; cdr3_nt: TGTGCCAGCAGTTACTCGGGGGAAAGAAACACCATATATTTT
v_call: TRBV29-1; d_call: .; j_call: TRBJ2-5; clone_size: few; cdr3_aa: CSVPRGGGETQYF; cdr3_nt: TGCAGCGTCCCGCGGGGAGGTGGAGAGACCCAGTACTTC
v_call: TRBV18; d_call: TRBD1; j_call: TRBJ2-1; clone_size: many; cdr3_aa: CASSPAGQAKGEQFF; cdr3_nt: TGTGCCAGCTCACCCGCGGGACAGGCCAAGGGAGAGCAGTTCTTC
v_call: TRBV29-1; d_call: .; j_call: TRBJ1-1; clone_size: .; cdr3_aa: CSVTYRNTEAFF; cdr3_nt: TGCAGCGTTACCTACCGGAACACTGAAGCTTTCTTT
v_call: TRBV20-1; d_call: .; j_call: TRBJ2-2; clone_size: .; cdr3_aa: CSARDLRHSRTGELFF; cdr3_nt: TGCAGTGCTAGAGATCTGAGACACTCTCGAACCGGGGAGCTGTTTTTT
v_call: TRBV9; d_call: TRBD2; j_call: TRBJ2-7; clone_size: .; cdr3_aa: CASTGGTSGPYEQYF; cdr3_nt: TGTGCCAGCACCGGGGGGACTAGCGGCCCCTACGAGCAGTACTTC
v_call: TRBV7-2; d_call: .; j_call: TRBJ2-7; clone_size: .; cdr3_aa: CASAAAANRPEQYF; cdr3_nt: TGTGCCAGCGCCGCGGCGGCCAACCGCCCCGAGCAGTACTTC
v_call: TRBV29-1; d_call: .; j_call: TRBJ2-7; clone_size: many; cdr3_aa: CSVEDPYSYEQYF; cdr3_nt: TGCAGCGTTGAAGATCCATACTCCTACGAGCAGTACTTC
v_call: TRBV20-1; d_call: TRBD2; j_call: TRBJ2-1; clone_size: .; cdr3_aa: CSAPPQRGGHNEQFF; cdr3_nt: TGCAGTGCTCCCCCTCAGCGGGGGGGCCACAATGAGCAGTTCTTC
v_call: TRBV11-2; d_call: TRBD2; j_call: TRBJ2-5; clone_size: few; cdr3_aa: CASSTRTSLGPSGETQYF; cdr3_nt: TGTGCCAGCAGCACTAGGACTAGCCTTGGCCCCTCGGGGGAGACCCAGTACTTC
v_call: TRBV6-2/TRBV6-3; d_call: .; j_call: TRBJ2-1; clone_size: few; cdr3_aa: CASSDASNRLNEQFF; cdr3_nt: TGTGCCAGCAGTGACGCATCAAACAGGCTCAATGAGCAGTTCTTC
v_call: TRBV19; d_call: .; j_call: TRBJ2-1; clone_size: .; cdr3_aa: CASAGTGQVYNEQFF; cdr3_nt: TGTGCCAGCGCGGGGACCGGACAAGTATACAATGAGCAGTTCTTC
v_call: TRBV4-2; d_call: TRBD2; j_call: TRBJ2-3; clone_size: few; cdr3_aa: CASSDPIAGGHYTQYF; cdr3_nt: TGTGCCAGCAGCGACCCTATAGCGGGTGGGCATTATACGCAGTATTTT
v_call: TRBV5-1; d_call: TRBD2; j_call: TRBJ2-1; clone_size: few; cdr3_aa: CATRAGVRNEQFF; cdr3_nt: TGCGCCACCCGAGCGGGGGTACGCAATGAGCAGTTCTTC
v_call: TRBV7-9; d_call: .; j_call: TRBJ1-2; clone_size: .; cdr3_aa: CASSLAEGKSYGYTF; cdr3_nt: TGTGCCAGCAGCTTAGCGGAGGGGAAGAGCTATGGCTACACCTTC
v_call: TRBV5-1; d_call: TRBD1; j_call: TRBJ1-4; clone_size: .; cdr3_aa: CASSLYAGGEKLFF; cdr3_nt: TGCGCCAGCAGCTTGTACGCAGGGGGTGAAAAACTGTTTTTT
v_call: TRBV4-2; d_call: .; j_call: TRBJ2-2; clone_size: .; cdr3_aa: CASSQDPGGLNTGELFF; cdr3_nt: TGTGCCAGCAGCCAAGATCCCGGGGGGCTGAACACCGGGGAGCTGTTTTTT
v_call: TRBV6-1; d_call: TRBD2; j_call: TRBJ2-5; clone_size: .; cdr3_aa: CASRQSGRGFGETQYF; cdr3_nt: TGTGCCAGCAGACAAAGCGGGAGGGGGTTCGGAGAGACCCAGTACTTC
v_call: TRBV20-1; d_call: TRBD1; j_call: TRBJ2-7; clone_size: many; cdr3_aa: CSAVTGSSYEQYF; cdr3_nt: TGCAGTGCCGTGACAGGGAGCTCCTACGAGCAGTACTTC
v_call: TRBV29-1; d_call: TRBD2; j_call: TRBJ2-1; clone_size: few; cdr3_aa: CSVLGLAGVDEQFF; cdr3_nt: TGCAGCGTGCTCGGACTAGCGGGAGTCGATGAGCAGTTCTTC
v_call: TRBV5-6; d_call: .; j_call: TRBJ2-3; clone_size: many; cdr3_aa: CASNPGAIDTQYF; cdr3_nt: TGTGCCAGCAACCCGGGGGCCATAGATACGCAGTATTTT
v_call: TRBV20-1; d_call: .; j_call: TRBJ2-2; clone_size: .; cdr3_aa: CSARVTNTGELFF; cdr3_nt: TGCAGTGCCCGGGTCACCAACACCGGGGAGCTGTTTTTT
v_call: TRBV7-9; d_call: TRBD1; j_call: TRBJ1-1; clone_size: .; cdr3_aa: CASSFNSGTGDEAFF; cdr3_nt: TGTGCCAGCAGCTTCAATTCCGGGACAGGGGACGAAGCTTTCTTT
v_call: TRBV12-3/TRBV12-4; d_call: .; j_call: TRBJ2-7; clone_size: .; cdr3_aa: CASSLGQGGGEQYF; cdr3_nt: TGTGCCAGCAGTTTAGGCCAGGGGGGTGGCGAGCAGTACTTC
v_call: TRBV6-5; d_call: TRBD2; j_call: TRBJ2-1; clone_size: .; cdr3_aa: CASSYSMAGEYNEQFF; cdr3_nt: TGTGCCAGCAGTTACTCGATGGCGGGGGAATACAATGAGCAGTTCTTC
v_call: TRBV20-1; d_call: .; j_call: TRBJ2-4; clone_size: .; cdr3_aa: CSASGTEAIQYF; cdr3_nt: TGCAGTGCTAGTGGGACCGAAGCCATTCAGTACTTC
v_call: TRBV3-2; d_call: .; j_call: TRBJ2-3; clone_size: .; cdr3_aa: CASSLLSLGGSSTDTQYF; cdr3_nt: TGTGCCAGCAGCCTGTTGTCTTTAGGGGGCTCTAGCACAGATACGCAGTATTTT
v_call: TRBV12-3/TRBV12-4; d_call: .; j_call: TRBJ2-2; clone_size: few; cdr3_aa: CASSLIGLTNTGELFF; cdr3_nt: TGTGCCAGCAGTTTAATTGGGTTAACGAACACCGGGGAGCTGTTTTTT
v_call: TRBV4-3; d_call: TRBD2; j_call: TRBJ2-2; clone_size: few; cdr3_aa: CASSQEGHLAGDAGELFF; cdr3_nt: TGCGCCAGCAGCCAAGAGGGTCATCTAGCGGGAGACGCCGGGGAGCTGTTTTTT
v_call: TRBV9; d_call: .; j_call: TRBJ2-3; clone_size: .; cdr3_aa: CASSVGSSTDTQYF; cdr3_nt: TGTGCCAGCAGCGTAGGCAGCAGCACAGATACGCAGTATTTT
v_call: TRBV5-1; d_call: .; j_call: TRBJ1-3; clone_size: .; cdr3_aa: CASSVRQQGTGNTIYF; cdr3_nt: TGCGCCAGCAGCGTCCGTCAACAGGGTACAGGAAACACCATATATTTT
v_call: TRBV15; d_call: TRBD2; j_call: TRBJ2-1; clone_size: .; cdr3_aa: CATSWRGDYNEQFF; cdr3_nt: TGTGCCACCAGCTGGCGGGGGGACTACAATGAGCAGTTCTTC
v_call: TRBV19; d_call: TRBD2; j_call: TRBJ2-1; clone_size: .; cdr3_aa: CASSSGLVGNEQFF; cdr3_nt: TGTGCCAGTAGTTCGGGACTAGTAGGGAATGAGCAGTTCTTC
v_call: TRBV5-1; d_call: TRBD1; j_call: TRBJ1-2; clone_size: few; cdr3_aa: CASSLGTGEANTF; cdr3_nt: TGCGCCAGCAGCTTGGGGACAGGGGAGGCCAACACCTTC
v_call: TRBV29-1; d_call: .; j_call: TRBJ2-4; clone_size: .; cdr3_aa: CSVEDPGDIQYF; cdr3_nt: TGCAGCGTTGAAGATCCAGGAGACATTCAGTACTTC
v_call: TRBV4-3; d_call: TRBD1; j_call: TRBJ2-1; clone_size: few; cdr3_aa: CASSQIRLDRGHEQFF; cdr3_nt: TGCGCCAGCAGCCAAATTCGTCTGGACAGGGGCCATGAGCAGTTCTTC
v_call: TRBV3-1; d_call: TRBD2; j_call: TRBJ2-7; clone_size: few; cdr3_aa: CASSPPRLASSYEQYF; cdr3_nt: TGTGCCAGCAGCCCCCCCAGACTAGCGAGCTCCTACGAGCAGTACTTC
v_call: TRBV3-1; d_call: .; j_call: TRBJ2-5; clone_size: few; cdr3_aa: CASSQSGLGKPETQYF; cdr3_nt: TGTGCCAGCAGCCAATCGGGACTGGGAAAACCGGAGACCCAGTACTTC
v_call: TRBV7-9; d_call: .; j_call: TRBJ2-4; clone_size: many; cdr3_aa: CASSLAGVLAKNIQYF; cdr3_nt: TGTGCCAGCAGCTTAGCGGGGGTTCTAGCCAAAAACATTCAGTACTTC
v_call: TRBV3-1; d_call: TRBD1; j_call: TRBJ1-4; clone_size: few; cdr3_aa: CASSQVTGVREKLFF; cdr3_nt: TGTGCCAGCAGCCAAGTGACAGGGGTTCGGGAAAAACTGTTTTTT
v_call: TRBV6-5; d_call: TRBD2; j_call: TRBJ2-7; clone_size: .; cdr3_aa: CASSYGGSTGEQYF; cdr3_nt: TGTGCCAGCAGTTATGGCGGGAGCACCGGCGAGCAGTACTTC
v_call: TRBV20-1; d_call: TRBD2; j_call: TRBJ2-1; clone_size: .; cdr3_aa: CSTERGSYNEQFF; cdr3_nt: TGCAGTACGGAGCGGGGCTCCTACAATGAGCAGTTCTTC
v_call: TRBV6-6; d_call: .; j_call: TRBJ2-1; clone_size: .; cdr3_aa: CASSYNPANEQFF; cdr3_nt: TGTGCCAGCAGTTATAACCCCGCTAATGAGCAGTTCTTC
v_call: TRBV10-3; d_call: .; j_call: TRBJ2-5; clone_size: .; cdr3_aa: CAISGRAHQETQYF; cdr3_nt: TGTGCCATCAGTGGCAGGGCCCACCAAGAGACCCAGTACTTC
v_call: TRBV29-1; d_call: TRBD2; j_call: TRBJ2-2; clone_size: .; cdr3_aa: CSVNLAGANTGELFF; cdr3_nt: TGCAGCGTGAACCTAGCGGGCGCGAACACCGGGGAGCTGTTTTTT
v_call: TRBV18; d_call: .; j_call: TRBJ2-2; clone_size: .; cdr3_aa: CASSPSWLNTGELFF; cdr3_nt: TGTGCCAGCTCCCCTTCTTGGCTGAACACCGGGGAGCTGTTTTTT